These 8 T cell receptor beta chains were sequenced from one sample in a study of CD8+ T cells in alopecia areata. Indicated treatment: oral pan-JAK inhibitor, 5-10 mg twice daily. Extracted from the samples, RNA was reverse transcribed into cDNA to serve as the sequencing template. Repertoires were generated with immunoSEQ multiplex PCR, while TCRdb's copy carries only in-frame clones and drops some. This sample carries 120,000 or so clones, about 59% of them seen once, and the ten largest clones take 5.7%. The source was CD4+ T cells sorted from blood, collected at week 4, from a patient treated with tofacitinib. The receptors derive from a human donor with alopecia areata.

Judged by abundance, this clone is medium-sized. The V gene is TRBV7-9, the J gene TRBJ2-2; no firm D call. V lost 3 bases to trimming and J lost 3 bases, with 8 bases between them. Germline CDR1 and CDR2: SEHNR and FQNEAQ (reference sequence). This CDR3 is 14 amino acids long. The CDR3 nucleotides are TGTGCCAGCAGCTTTCACAGTGACACCGGGGAGCTGTTTTTT. It translates to CASSFHSDTGELFF. The whole variable domain, filled in from reference TRBV7-9 and TRBJ2-2, reads DTGVSQNPRHKITKRGQNVTFRCDPISEHNRLYWYRQTLGQGPEFLTYFQNEAQLEKSRLLSDRFSAERPKGSFSTLEIQRTEQGDSAMYLCASSFHSDTGELFFGEGSRLTVL.

This chain connects TRBV4-2 to TRBJ2-4; D is perhaps TRBD1 or TRBD2 (5 bases each). Trimming took 0 bases from V and 8 from J, leaving 11 bases between them. This CDR3 is built from 14 residues. From germline, CDR1 is LGHNA and CDR2 YNFKEQ. The CDR3 spells CASSQERRGDIQYF. As DNA, the CDR3 is TGTGCCAGCAGCCAAGAAAGGCGAGGGGACATTCAGTACTTC.

This clone was picked up many times. The chain has TRBV2 and TRBJ1-4, with 8 bases aligning to TRBD1. This CDR3 is built from 17 residues. Germline V lookup: CDR1 SNHLY, CDR2 FYNNEI. The V gene end was trimmed by 5 bases and the J gene end by 6 bases; junction bases not matched to a gene: 14. The CDR3 bases are TGTGCCAGCAGTAAAATCGGACAGGGTAGAGGCGATGAAAAACTGTTTTTT. It is translated as CASSKIGQGRGDEKLFF.

J is TRBJ2-2 and V is TRBV18; D might be TRBD1 or TRBD2, each matching 5 bases. V lost 1 base and J 5 bases, leaving 8 bases between the germline ends. CDR1 and CDR2 from the germline V gene are KGHSH and LQKENI. The CDR3 spans 14 residues. CDR3 sequence: CASSPQGTTGELFF. The CDR3 DNA reads as TGTGCCAGCTCACCACAAGGGACGACCGGGGAGCTGTTTTTT.

This clone was seen a handful of times. This chain links TRBV5-1 with TRBJ1-4; D not resolved. This CDR3 comprises 15 residues. CDR1 and CDR2 from the germline V gene are SGHRS and YFSETQ. V was clipped by 0 bases and J by 1 base, with 7 bases between them. The DNA for the CDR3 is TGCGCCAGCAGCTTGGCGGACGGAACTAATGAAAAACTGTTTTTT. This codes for CASSLADGTNEKLFF. Full variable domain (rest looked up from reference TRBV5-1 and TRBJ1-4): KAGVTQTPRYLIKTRGQQVTLSCSPISGHRSVSWYQQTPGQGLQFLFEYFSETQRNKGNFPGRFSGRQFSNSRSEMNVSTLELGDSALYLCASSLADGTNEKLFFGSGTQLSVL.

Comment on this clone: Other DNA sequences in the sample encode the same CDR3. The V and J genes are TRBV30 and TRBJ2-7; D is uncertain. CDR1 and CDR2 from the germline V gene are GTSNPN and SVGIG (reference sequence). V lost 3 bases, J lost 0 bases, and 6 bases lay in between. The CDR3 totals 12 residues. Here the CDR3 DNA reads TGTGCCTGGAGCTTAGGCTCCTACGAGCAGTACTTC. It encodes CAWSLGSYEQYF.

This chain's CDR3 is CASGREAFF. The CDR3, as DNA: TGTGCCAGTGGCAGAGAAGCTTTCTTT. The chain employs TRBV19 and TRBJ1-1; D remains unclear. Trimming left V 8 bases short and J 8 bases short, with 6 bases between. This CDR3 is 9 amino acids long. The germline CDR1 and CDR2 sequences are LNHDA and SQIVND (reference sequence).

The chain's CDR3 is CASSQRRTSGRGEQYF. CDR3 sequence (DNA): TGCGCCAGCAGCCAAAGACGGACTAGCGGGAGGGGCGAGCAGTACTTC. The chain couples TRBV4-1 to TRBJ2-7; TRBD2 agrees at 15 bases. Trimming cost V 2 bases and J 6 bases; bases outside gene matches: 5. This CDR3 is built from 16 residues. The V gene's germline CDR1 is MGHRA and CDR2 YSYEKL.